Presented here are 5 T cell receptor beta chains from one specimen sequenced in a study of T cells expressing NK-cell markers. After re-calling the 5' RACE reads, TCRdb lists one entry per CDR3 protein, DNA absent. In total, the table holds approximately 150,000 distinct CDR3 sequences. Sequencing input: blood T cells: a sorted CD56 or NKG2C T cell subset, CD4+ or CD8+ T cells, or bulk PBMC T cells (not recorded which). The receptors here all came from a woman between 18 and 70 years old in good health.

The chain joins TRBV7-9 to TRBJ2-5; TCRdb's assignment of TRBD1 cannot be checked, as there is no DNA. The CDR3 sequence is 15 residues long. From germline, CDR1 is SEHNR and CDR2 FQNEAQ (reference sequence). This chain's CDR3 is CASSLNMGGEETQYF.

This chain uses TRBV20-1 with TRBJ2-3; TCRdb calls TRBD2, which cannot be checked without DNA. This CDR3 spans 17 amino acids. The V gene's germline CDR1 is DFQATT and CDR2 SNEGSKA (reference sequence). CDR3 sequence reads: CSARDPRASGGADTQYF.

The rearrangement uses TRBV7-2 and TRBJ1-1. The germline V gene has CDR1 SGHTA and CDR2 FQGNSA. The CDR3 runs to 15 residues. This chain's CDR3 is CASSLGRVTGTEAFF.

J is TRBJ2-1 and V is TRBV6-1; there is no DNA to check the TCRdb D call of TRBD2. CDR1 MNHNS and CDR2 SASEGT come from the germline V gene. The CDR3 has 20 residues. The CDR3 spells CASSGPGTSGRAPLYNEQFF.

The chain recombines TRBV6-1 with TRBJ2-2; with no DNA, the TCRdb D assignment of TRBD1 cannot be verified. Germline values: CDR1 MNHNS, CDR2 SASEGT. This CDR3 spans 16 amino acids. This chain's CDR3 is CASSGGSFKNTGELFF.